This entry lists 21 T cell receptor beta chains sequenced from one sample in a study of T cell clones after liver transplantation. Repertoires were generated with immunoSEQ multiplex PCR, while TCRdb's copy carries only in-frame clones and drops some. The sample contains approximately 65,000 clones, around 93% of which appear only once. The sample here was CD4+ T cells from blood, taken roughly 26 months after liver transplant. These receptors all stem from a human patient who received a liver transplant. Some T cells may possibly be graft donor cells.

The rearrangement links TRBV29-1 to TRBJ2-5; TRBD1 aligns across 7 bases. Germline V gene sequence: CDR1 SQVTM, CDR2 ANQGSEA. CDR3 length equals 13 residues. After removal of 3 bases from V and 7 bases from J, the junction contained 8 bases not matched to a gene. The CDR3 reads CSVEAGGSGTQYF. In DNA, the CDR3 is TGCAGCGTTGAGGCAGGGGGAAGCGGGACCCAGTACTTC.

V is TRBV7-8 and J is TRBJ2-2; 7 nucleotides line up with TRBD2. Germline V gene data show CDR1 as SGHVS and CDR2 as FQNEAQ. V lost 8 bases and J lost 3; bases outside the gene matches: 9. The CDR3 sequence is 15 residues long. CDR3 loop: CASGPTGGYTGELFF. The CDR3 DNA reads TGTGCCAGCGGTCCGACGGGAGGCTACACCGGGGAGCTGTTTTTT.

This rearrangement joins TRBV19 to TRBJ1-4; D gene ambiguous. The CDR3 is 14 amino acids. CDR1 is LNHDA and CDR2 is SQIVND in the germline V gene (reference sequence). Trimming shortened V by 3 bases and J by 3 bases, and 8 bases separated the two germline ends. CDR3 loop: CASSIRQSNEKLFF. The CDR3 DNA is TGTGCCAGTAGTATTCGGCAGTCTAATGAAAAACTGTTTTTT.

This clone was picked up one time. The chain recombines TRBV5-1 with TRBJ2-5; the D is unclear. The CDR3 contains 15 residues. Germline assignment: CDR1 SGHRS and CDR2 YFSETQ. V lost 0 bases to trimming and J lost 1 base, with 10 bases between them. This CDR3 reads CASSLAVPSQETQYF. The CDR3 DNA follows: TGCGCCAGCAGCTTGGCCGTACCAAGCCAAGAGACCCAGTACTTC.

This clone was detected only once. The CDR3 coding sequence is TGTGCCAGCAGCTTTTCGCAGGGGGCCTACGAGCAGTACTTC. Protein sequence: CASSFSQGAYEQYF. The J gene is TRBJ2-7, the V gene TRBV7-2, with TRBD1 matching 7 bases. This CDR3 is 14 amino acids long. Germline values: CDR1 SGHTA, CDR2 FQGNSA. V dropped 3 bases and J dropped 2; count of bases not matched to a gene: 4.

The rearrangement uses TRBV7-9 and TRBJ2-7; no definite D call. Germline lookup yields CDR1 SEHNR and CDR2 FQNEAQ (reference sequence). The CDR3 runs 12 residues. V lost 1 base, J lost 3 bases, and 4 bases lay in between. DNA for the CDR3: TGTGCCAGCAGCTTAGTCCGCTACGAGCAGTACTTC. This gives the protein CASSLVRYEQYF.

The rearrangement uses TRBV15 and TRBJ2-1; 8 bases fit TRBD2. Germline V gene lookup returns CDR1 LNHNV and CDR2 YYDKDF (reference sequence). The V gene end was trimmed by 8 bases and the J gene end by 7 bases; junction bases not matched to a gene: 7. This CDR3 contains 13 residues. The DNA of the CDR3 is TGTGCCACCTCGGGAGGGCCGGGTAATGAGCAGTTCTTC. Translation gives CATSGGPGNEQFF.

This clone appeared once. The chain employs TRBV5-1 and TRBJ2-1; D unclear. Trimming stripped 0 bases from V and 0 bases from J, with 4 bases between. The length of the CDR3 is 14 residues. Germline-derived CDR1 and CDR2 are SGHRS and YFSETQ. The CDR3: CASSLDYSYNEQFF. The CDR3 nucleotides read TGCGCCAGCAGCTTGGACTACTCCTACAATGAGCAGTTCTTC. The variable domain in full, with the rest retrieved from reference TRBV5-1 and TRBJ2-1, is KAGVTQTPRYLIKTRGQQVTLSCSPISGHRSVSWYQQTPGQGLQFLFEYFSETQRNKGNFPGRFSGRQFSNSRSEMNVSTLELGDSALYLCASSLDYSYNEQFFGPGTRLTVL.

This chain links TRBV2 with TRBJ2-2; D is unresolved. Germline loops: CDR1 SNHLY, CDR2 FYNNEI. Trimming left V 5 bases short and J 1 base short, with 11 bases between. This CDR3 is built from 15 residues. CDR3 in DNA: TGTGCCAGCAGTCGTTACGAGGTGAACACCGGGGAGCTGTTTTTT. Amino acids: CASSRYEVNTGELFF.

The chain joins TRBV5-6 to TRBJ2-5; the D gene is possibly TRBD2 (6 bases). The germline V gene encodes CDR1 SGHDT and CDR2 YYEEEE. Trimming shortened V by 4 bases and J by 10 bases, and 20 bases separated the two germline ends. There are 14 residues in the CDR3. CDR3 DNA: TGTGCCAGCAGCGGCTCGACTAGTTCTACCCACCAGTACTTC. Protein product: CASSGSTSSTHQYF.

V and J are TRBV28 and TRBJ2-2; D remains ambiguous. Trimming cost V 5 bases and J 6 bases, with 7 bases left between them. The CDR3 is made up of 12 amino acids. CDR1 and CDR2 (germline): MDHEN, SYDVKM. In nucleotides, the CDR3 is TGTGCCAGCAGTCTGGTCGCCGGGGAGCTGTTTTTT. It encodes CASSLVAGELFF.

The V and J genes are TRBV29-1 and TRBJ1-1, with a possible D match to TRBD1 (5 bases). This CDR3 has 13 amino acids. CDR1 and CDR2 (germline): SQVTM, ANQGSEA. Trimming stripped 7 bases from V and 2 bases from J, with 14 bases between. The CDR3 protein is CSGDLTGNTEAFF. The CDR3 region has the DNA TGCAGCGGGGACCTCACGGGAAACACTGAAGCTTTCTTT. Looking up the rest from reference TRBV29-1 and TRBJ1-1 gives the full variable domain: SAVISQKPSRDICQRGTSLTIQCQVDSQVTMMFWYRQQPGQSLTLIATANQGSEATYESGFVIDKFPISRPNLTFSTLTVSNMSPEDSSIYLCSGDLTGNTEAFFGQGTRLTVV.

The chain couples TRBV28 to TRBJ2-7; TRBD2 might be the D (5 bases). The germline V and J ends were trimmed by 5 bases and 1 base, with 18 bases remaining between them. Germline lookup yields CDR1 MDHEN and CDR2 SYDVKM. This CDR3 has 16 residues. In nucleotides, the CDR3 is TGTGCCAGCAGTCCCGTCCACGGGGAAGGTTCCTACGAGCAGTACTTC. Translation: CASSPVHGEGSYEQYF.

The rearrangement joins TRBV2 to TRBJ1-1, with 7 bases lining up with TRBD1. V shed 10 bases and J 4 bases; nucleotides not matched to a gene: 9. CDR1 is SNHLY, CDR2 FYNNEI, per germline. The CDR3 totals 13 residues. CDR3 residues: CATEDNRGTEAFF. CDR3 nucleotide sequence: TGTGCCACCGAAGATAACAGGGGCACTGAAGCTTTCTTT.

About this clone itself: Compared with germline, one end of the junction differs, possibly owing to a read error. The J gene is TRBJ2-1, the V gene TRBV7-2, with D possibly TRBD2 on 6 matching bases. There are 14 residues in the CDR3. In germline, CDR1 is SGHTA, CDR2 FQGNSA. In DNA form, the CDR3 reads TGTGCCAGCAGTTTAGGAGGGGACGCATACAGGCAGTTCTTC. This sequence encodes CASSLGGDAYRQFF. The full variable domain, completed using reference TRBV7-2 and TRBJ2-1, is GAGVSQSPSNKVTEKGKDVELRCDPISGHTALYWYRQSLGQGLEFLIYFQGNSAPDKSGLPSDRFSAERTGGSVSTLTIQRTQQEDSAVYLCASSLGGDAYRQFFGPGTRLTVL.

The chain couples TRBV7-9 to TRBJ1-2; possibly TRBD1 for D (5 bases). This CDR3 has 17 amino acids. Trimming pared 6 bases from V and 5 bases from J, leaving 25 bases between. Germline loops: CDR1 SEHNR, CDR2 FQNEAQ (reference sequence). Written as DNA, the CDR3 is TGTGCCAGCAGTGAAACCCATGCAGAGGGGAGGGTATATGGCTACACCTTC. Residues: CASSETHAEGRVYGYTF.

The chain links TRBV2 to TRBJ2-7, with TRBD1 matching over 12 bases. Germline-derived CDR1 and CDR2 are SNHLY and FYNNEI. With V trimmed by 3 bases and J by 5 bases, 5 bases remained unmatched. The CDR3 runs 15 residues. The CDR3 region is CASSDPGQGAHEQYF. The CDR3 DNA reads as TGTGCCAGCAGTGACCCGGGACAGGGGGCCCACGAGCAGTACTTC.

The table lists this clone with a count of one. CDR3 bases: TGTGCCAGCAGCCAAACTTCCGAGCAGTACTTC. Encoded protein: CASSQTSEQYF. The genes are TRBV14 and TRBJ2-7; D remains unclear. Trimming took off 2 bases at V and 6 bases at J, with 5 bases between the two ends. Germline V lookup: CDR1 SGHDN, CDR2 FVKESK. This CDR3 is 11 amino acids long.

This chain links TRBV5-1 with TRBJ2-3; 7 bases are a match to TRBD1. Germline CDR1 reads SGHRS; CDR2 reads YFSETQ. This CDR3 contains 16 residues. V lost 1 base, J lost 5 bases, and 10 bases stayed unmatched. The CDR3 is CASSLSPGGAEDTQYF. The DNA for the CDR3 is TGCGCCAGCAGCTTGTCTCCAGGGGGAGCGGAAGATACGCAGTATTTT.

The chain uses TRBV9 and TRBJ2-7, with TRBD2 matching 7 bases. The CDR3 loop spans 14 amino acids. Germline loops: CDR1 SGDLS, CDR2 YYNGEE. Trimming at V came to 0 bases and at J to 3 bases, leaving 3 bases not matched to a gene. The CDR3 loop is CASSVGGGFYEQYF. Written as DNA, the CDR3 is TGTGCCAGCAGCGTAGGCGGGGGATTCTACGAGCAGTACTTC. Combining the CDR3 with reference TRBV9 and TRBJ2-7 gives the whole variable domain DSGVTQTPKHLITATGQRVTLRCSPRSGDLSVYWYQQSLDQGLQFLIQYYNGEERAKGNILERFSAQQFPDLHSELNLSSLELGDSALYFCASSVGGGFYEQYFGPGTRLTVT.

The chain has TRBV7-9 and TRBJ2-1; 8 bases fit TRBD2. Germline V gene lookup returns CDR1 SEHNR and CDR2 FQNEAQ (reference sequence). V was pared by 5 bases and J by 8 bases, with 11 bases of the junction left unmatched. This CDR3 is 15 amino acids long. The CDR3 loop reads CASSQRELRYHEQFF. The CDR3 DNA reads TGTGCCAGCAGCCAGCGGGAGTTAAGGTACCATGAGCAGTTCTTC. The entire variable domain, with the rest obtained from reference TRBV7-9 and TRBJ2-1, is as follows: DTGVSQNPRHKITKRGQNVTFRCDPISEHNRLYWYRQTLGQGPEFLTYFQNEAQLEKSRLLSDRFSAERPKGSFSTLEIQRTEQGDSAMYLCASSQRELRYHEQFFGPGTRLTVL.